This paragraph covers one TCR beta chain sequence. The entry originates in a study of chemoradiotherapy in HPV16-positive cancers. Across the study: Functional T-cell assays on a couple of HPV16-positive patients' cells defined candidate HPV-specific clones and common TCR motifs.

Trimming removed 0 bases at V and 8 bases at J, with 10 bases between. The CDR3 consists of 13 residues. The germline V gene encodes CDR1 GTSNPN and CDR2 SVGIG (reference sequence). Assay: immunoSEQ multiplex PCR; the TCRdb copy retains only in-frame clones and omits some. Here the sample spans 13,000 or so clones, roughly 84% being singletons. This chain uses TRBV30 with TRBJ1-4, with D uncertain. The sample was blood, taken from a patient who underwent chemoradiotherapy. The sequence derives from a human donor with HPV-associated anogenital cancer. The CDR3 region has the DNA TGTGCCTGGAGTGTTAGAAGCGGGGAAAAACTGTTTTTT. Its protein is CAWSVRSGEKLFF.